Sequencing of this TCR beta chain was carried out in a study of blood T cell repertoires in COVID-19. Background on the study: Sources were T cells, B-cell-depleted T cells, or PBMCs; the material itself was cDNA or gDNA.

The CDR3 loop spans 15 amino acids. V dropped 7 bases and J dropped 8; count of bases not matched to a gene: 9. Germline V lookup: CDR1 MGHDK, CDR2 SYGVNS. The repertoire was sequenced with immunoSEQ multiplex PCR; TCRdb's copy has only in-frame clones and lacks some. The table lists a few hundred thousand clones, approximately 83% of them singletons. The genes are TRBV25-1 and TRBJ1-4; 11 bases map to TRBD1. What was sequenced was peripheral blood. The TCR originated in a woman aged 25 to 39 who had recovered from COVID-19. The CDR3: CASNAAGQGDEKLFF. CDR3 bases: TGTGCCAGCAATGCAGCGGGACAGGGGGACGAAAAACTGTTTTTT.